The rows below give T cell receptor beta chains drawn from one sample of a study of monozygotic twins with inflammatory bowel disease. TCRdb reanalyzed the 5' RACE reads and collapses them to one entry per CDR3 protein, without DNA. The sample has some 200,000 distinct CDR3 sequences; the top ten hold 7.7%. Sequenced: blood. The source of these receptors is a human donor with ulcerative colitis or Crohn's disease, or a healthy co-twin of an affected twin (not recorded which). Both conserved end residues are part of each CDR3.

TRBV6-5,TRBJ2-3,CASSFSSGITDTQYF
TRBV18,TRBJ1-4,CASSSGPQMQLFF
TRBV6-1,TRBJ1-2,CASSSQGQGSGYTF
TRBV7-2,TRBJ2-7,CASSLPGLGNEQYF
TRBV5-1,TRBJ2-1,CASSLGLADEQFF
TRBV6-5,TRBJ2-1,CAAGSSYNEQFF
TRBV10-3,TRBJ2-3,CAISLTGFTDTQYF
TRBV7-8,TRBJ2-1,CASSFLANERFF
TRBV20-1,TRBJ2-4,CSASTSGYYIQYF
TRBV5-1,TRBJ2-1,CASSFSLQSSYNEQFF
TRBV7-8,TRBJ2-1,CASSPSFAGGSYNEQFF
TRBV5-1,TRBJ1-2,CASSPDRGTYGYTF
TRBV11-3,TRBJ2-2,CASSSNPTANTGELFF
TRBV19,TRBJ2-1,CAVSQDSYNEQFF
TRBV18,TRBJ2-3,CASSPGGVSDTQYF
TRBV7-9,TRBJ2-7,CASSPFPVYEQYF
TRBV15,TRBJ2-1,CATSSLQLEQFF
TRBV5-1,TRBJ1-2,CASSDYPSYFNYGYTF
TRBV7-2,TRBJ2-2,CASSFQGTSNTGELFF
TRBV20-1,TRBJ1-4,CSARDRVSPNEKLFF
TRBV5-5,TRBJ1-6,CASSPLSPAGGYNSPLHF
TRBV29-1,TRBJ2-3,CSVEGWASSPTDTQYF
TRBV25-1,TRBJ1-2,CASSEWQGMNYGYTF
TRBV12-3/TRBV12-4,TRBJ1-3,CASSQGGGAAGNTIYF
TRBV5-1,TRBJ2-2,CASRPPENTGELFF
TRBV20-1,TRBJ2-3,CSASRLREALVYTQYF
TRBV19,TRBJ2-3,CASSLLGYTDTQYF
TRBV12-3/TRBV12-4,TRBJ2-1,CASGDYGGLSYNEQFF
TRBV12-3/TRBV12-4,TRBJ2-2,CASSLTDSANTGELFF
TRBV6-1,TRBJ1-5,CASSEGTESNQPQHF
TRBV20-1,TRBJ1-5,CSAPRGDGGLGNQPQHF
TRBV7-2,TRBJ2-1,CASSLVLGGYNEQFF
TRBV15,TRBJ2-1,CATSRGAVSSYNEQFF
TRBV7-2,TRBJ2-1,CASSLDGGGYNEQFF
TRBV5-1,TRBJ2-7,CASSPWTGGGYEQYF
TRBV6-1,TRBJ1-2,CASSDWAGTGGYTF
TRBV7-2,TRBJ2-2,CASSFRTGQSGELFF
TRBV7-2,TRBJ2-2,CASSPSPGVGELFF
TRBV28,TRBJ2-3,CASSLTGRDTHYF
TRBV12-3/TRBV12-4,TRBJ1-3,CASRTPGNTIYF